This TCR beta chain was sequenced for a study of vaccination effects on CD4 cells after COVID-19. TCRdb's table, derived via immunoSEQ multiplex PCR, lists solely in-frame clones and lacks some. The data show about 66,000 clones, roughly 76% seen once. V lost 7 bases to trimming and J lost 5 bases, with 14 bases between them. Germline lookup yields CDR1 MRHNA and CDR2 SNTAGT. The CDR3 has 13 amino acids. Sequencing in the ViraFEST assay came after antigen-specific CD4+ T cells had been expanded with viral peptide pools, which were used to stimulate PBMC. Having been cultured for under twelve days, the cells underwent CD4+ T cell isolation. The cohort was immunized with two doses of either the BNT162b2 or mRNA-1273 vaccine. The culture medium for about 2 million PBMC per well included about 10 IU/ml IL-2 and about 9.1 ug/ml peptides. At days 3 and 7, half of the medium was exchanged for IL-2 medium.

As to this clone: Its antigen is unidentified.

The J gene is TRBJ2-5, the V gene TRBV6-4, with D tentatively TRBD2 (6 bases). Source: CD4+ T cells from PBMCs cultured with HCoV-OC43 spike peptides, taken after COVID-19 vaccination. The subset was: HCoV-OC43 spike overlapping peptide pool stimulation. This clonotype originated in a human donor who received a COVID-19 vaccine. CDR3 protein: CASTREAGETQYF. CDR3 nucleotides: TGTGCCAGCACCAGGGAGGCCGGGGAGACCCAGTACTTC.